Below, 20 T cell receptor beta chains from the same sample are listed, as sequenced in a study of T-cell memory formation after mild COVID-19. TCRdb analysed the 5' RACE reads with MiXCR anew, one entry per CDR3 protein. Of around 300,000 distinct CDR3 sequences listed, 10% to 15% are singletons. Sequenced: PBMCs or a T cell subset sorted from them (not recorded which). Receptors were obtained from a man between 18 and 35 years old who had mild COVID-19 (a few samples of this study predate the infection). Cell type and time point are not known.

The chain joins TRBV12-3 or TRBV12-4 to TRBJ2-1; 8 positions agree with TRBD2. This CDR3 comprises 15 residues. The junction had 2 bases not matched to a gene; V was cut back by 1 base and J by 3 bases. The CDR3 coding sequence is TGTGCCAGCAGTTTAGTGACTAGCGTCTACAATGAGCAGTTCTTC. It specifies CASSLVTSVYNEQFF.

This sequence joins TRBV6-5 and TRBJ2-1; 8 nucleotides line up with TRBD1. Unmatched junction bases numbered 8, after V lost 6 bases and J lost 7 bases. Germline assignment: CDR1 MNHEY and CDR2 SVGAGI. There are 14 residues in the CDR3. The CDR3 nucleotides are TGTGCCAGCAGCCCGGGACAGGCCTGGAATGAGCAGTTCTTC. Amino acids: CASSPGQAWNEQFF.

This clonotype has a handful of counts. The chain is built from TRBV3-1 and TRBJ1-4; 7 bases are shared with TRBD1. This CDR3 is 16 amino acids long. Unmatched junction bases numbered 11, after V lost 2 bases and J lost 8 bases. The germline CDR1 and CDR2 sequences are LGHDT and YNNKEL (reference sequence). The CDR3 sequence: CASSQRFPGGREKLFF. The CDR3 nucleotides read TGTGCCAGCAGCCAAAGATTCCCAGGGGGAAGGGAAAAACTGTTTTTT.

The table lists this clonotype with a few counts. V and J are TRBV3-1 and TRBJ1-2; weak D call: TRBD1 (5 bases). CDR3 length: 14 amino acids. V dropped 1 base and J dropped 8 bases, with 14 bases sitting between them. Looked up from germline, CDR1 is LGHDT and CDR2 is YNNKEL (reference sequence). The DNA for the CDR3 is TGTGCCAGCAGCCAAGGATTAGGGGCGAGGGGCTACACCTTC. Translation: CASSQGLGARGYTF.

This clonotype was seen a few times. The V call is TRBV6-5, the J call TRBJ1-5; TRBD1 might be the D (5 bases). V lost 2 bases to trimming and J lost 2 bases, with 7 bases between them. The germline V gene has CDR1 MNHEY and CDR2 SVGAGI. The CDR3 consists of 14 residues. In DNA form, the CDR3 reads TGTGCCAGCAGTTACGACAGCCGCAATCAGCCCCAGCATTTT. Its protein is CASSYDSRNQPQHF.

The genes are TRBV12-3 or TRBV12-4 and TRBJ2-7; no clear D. Trimming shortened V by 3 bases and J by 1 base, and 10 bases separated the two germline ends. The CDR3 consists of 14 residues. CDR3 sequence reads: CASSFTEQSYEQYF. In nucleotides, the CDR3 is TGTGCCAGCAGTTTTACGGAGCAGTCCTACGAGCAGTACTTC.

The chain combines TRBV4-1 with TRBJ1-5; D remains ambiguous. Germline V gene sequence: CDR1 MGHRA, CDR2 YSYEKL. Trimming cost V 5 bases and J 1 base, with 15 bases left between them. CDR3 length: 16 residues. The DNA of the CDR3 is TGCGCCAGCAGCGTTGACCATTTTGCAAGCAATCAGCCCCAGCATTTT. This translates into CASSVDHFASNQPQHF.

This clonotype was seen ten or more times. The CDR3 here is CASSLDSSTDTQYF. The CDR3 DNA is TGCGCCAGCAGCTTGGATTCAAGCACAGATACGCAGTATTTT. The V and J genes are TRBV5-1 and TRBJ2-3; D uncertain. The ends were cut back, 0 bases at V and 0 bases at J, with 5 bases in the middle. CDR1 is SGHRS, CDR2 YFSETQ, per germline. The CDR3 length is 14 residues.

The chain employs TRBV9 and TRBJ2-5; 9 bases are a match to TRBD2. J was trimmed by 0 bases and V by 0 bases; bases with no gene match: 9. CDR1 and CDR2 (germline): SGDLS, YYNGEE. The CDR3 covers 18 residues. The CDR3 protein is CASSVGISGGTDQETQYF. CDR3 sequence (DNA): TGTGCCAGCAGCGTAGGGATTAGCGGGGGAACCGACCAAGAGACCCAGTACTTC.

Comments on this clonotype: An end of the junction differs from the germline gene, which may be a read error. The J gene is TRBJ2-1, the V gene TRBV4-3, with a tentative D call TRBD1 (6 bases). The CDR3 runs to 16 residues. Germline lookup yields CDR1 LGHNA and CDR2 YSLEER. This CDR3 is CASSQDRRGTQNEQSF. The CDR3 DNA reads TGCGCCAGCAGCCAAGATCGCAGGGGTACCCAGAATGAGCAGTCCTTC.

This clonotype was detected a few times. The chain combines TRBV28 with TRBJ2-7; TRBD1 or TRBD2 may be the D gene (6 bases each). The CDR3 is 14 amino acids. Trimming removed 7 bases from V and 4 bases from J, with 17 bases in between. Germline lookup yields CDR1 MDHEN and CDR2 SYDVKM. CDR3 DNA: TGTGCCAGCATTCCAGGGGACGGGAGTTACGAGCAGTACGTC. Residues: CASIPGDGSYEQYV.

The rearrangement links TRBV28 to TRBJ2-3; 8 bases agree with TRBD2. Germline V CDR1 and CDR2: MDHEN, SYDVKM. CDR3 length: 15 residues. Unmatched junction bases numbered 6, after V lost 2 bases and J lost 5 bases. The CDR3 DNA reads as TGTGCCAGCAGTTTACCAAGCGGGGGTTTAGATACGCAGTATTTT. Translated: CASSLPSGGLDTQYF.

The chain recombines TRBV5-1 with TRBJ2-7, with D unresolved. The V gene lost 2 bases and the J gene lost 3 bases, with 12 bases spanning the gap. The CDR3 covers 14 residues. CDR1 is SGHRS and CDR2 is YFSETQ in the germline V gene. The CDR3 spells CASSFNAADYEQYF. The CDR3 bases are TGCGCCAGCAGCTTTAATGCGGCCGACTACGAGCAGTACTTC. The full variable domain, with the rest looked up from reference TRBV5-1 and TRBJ2-7, is KAGVTQTPRYLIKTRGQQVTLSCSPISGHRSVSWYQQTPGQGLQFLFEYFSETQRNKGNFPGRFSGRQFSNSRSEMNVSTLELGDSALYLCASSFNAADYEQYFGPGTRLTVT.

The chain couples TRBV20-1 to TRBJ2-7; D is ambiguous. Between the trimmed V and J ends, which lost 7 bases and 1 base, there was a span of 14 bases. Germline V lookup: CDR1 DFQATT, CDR2 SNEGSKA (reference sequence). This CDR3 region has 13 residues. The CDR3 loop reads CSGKPGPSYEQYF. The CDR3 DNA is TGCAGTGGCAAACCCGGGCCATCCTACGAGCAGTACTTC.

This clonotype was seen only a few times. This chain links TRBV7-9 with TRBJ1-5; 10 nucleotides line up with TRBD1. The V segment lost 6 bases and the J segment 4 bases; nucleotides outside the gene matches: 9. The CDR3 is made up of 16 amino acids. The germline CDR1 and CDR2 sequences are SEHNR and FQNEAQ (reference sequence). CDR3 nucleotide sequence: TGTGCCAGCAGGGGATACCAGGGACAGGGGAATCAGCCCCAGCATTTT. It codes for CASRGYQGQGNQPQHF.

This clonotype was seen many times. The chain uses TRBV27 and TRBJ2-5; 9 bases map to TRBD2. The ends lost 3 bases at V and 5 bases at J; junction bases unmatched: 13. Germline V gene lookup returns CDR1 MNHEY and CDR2 SMNVEV (reference sequence). The CDR3 covers 17 residues. In DNA form, the CDR3 reads TGTGCCAGCAGTTTCTTCTTCCCTAGCGGGGTGAATGAGACCCAGTACTTC. As protein: CASSFFFPSGVNETQYF.

In this sample, this clonotype turned up a few times. The CDR3 region is CASSRTSIANTGELFF. CDR3 bases: TGTGCCAGCTCACGGACTAGCATCGCGAACACCGGGGAGCTGTTTTTT. The V and J genes are TRBV18 and TRBJ2-2, with 8 bases fitting TRBD2. V lost 4 bases, J lost 0 bases, and 4 bases stayed unmatched. CDR3 length: 16 residues. Germline-derived CDR1 and CDR2 are KGHSH and LQKENI.

This clonotype was seen at least ten times. The chain combines TRBV12-5 with TRBJ2-3; D might be TRBD1 (5 bases). V was cut by 3 bases and J by 1 base, with 5 bases left in between. Germline CDR1 LGHNT, CDR2 FRNRAP. CDR3 length: 13 residues. CDR3 loop: CASGLGGTDTQYF. CDR3 sequence (DNA): TGTGCTAGTGGTTTAGGGGGCACAGATACGCAGTATTTT.

This clonotype was observed many times. The chain has TRBV7-3 and TRBJ2-3; D not resolved. V shed 1 base and J shed 4 bases, with 6 bases lying between them. The germline gives CDR1 SGHTA, CDR2 FQGTGA. The CDR3 extends over 13 amino acids. Written as DNA, the CDR3 is TGTGCCAGCAGCTTAAGGGTTGCAGATACGCAGTATTTT. Protein: CASSLRVADTQYF.

In its sample, this clonotype was seen a few times. V and J are TRBV3-1 and TRBJ1-1; D ambiguous. V lost 2 bases and J lost 2, with 12 bases in between. This CDR3 contains 15 residues. Germline loops: CDR1 LGHDT, CDR2 YNNKEL (reference sequence). CDR3 residues: CASSQLGRGNTEAFF. The CDR3 DNA reads as TGTGCCAGCAGCCAACTGGGGAGAGGCAACACTGAAGCTTTCTTT. The whole variable domain, filled in from reference TRBV3-1 and TRBJ1-1, reads DTAVSQTPKYLVTQMGNDKSIKCEQNLGHDTMYWYKQDSKKFLKIMFSYNNKELIINETVPNRFSPKSPDKAHLNLHINSLELGDSAVYFCASSQLGRGNTEAFFGQGTRLTVV.